This passage covers 9 T cell receptor beta chains from one sample sequenced in a study of T cell responses to AZD1222 COVID-19 vaccine. The table came from immunoSEQ multiplex PCR; TCRdb's copy has only in-frame clones and leaves some out. The sample lists about 99,000 clones; 75% to 90% were seen once. The sample here was peripheral blood, taken on day 0 of AZD1222 vaccination. The origin of the receptors is an adult in good health.

This clone has a handful of counts. The gene calls are TRBV5-6 and TRBJ1-2; TRBD1 agrees at 9 bases. CDR1 SGHDT and CDR2 YYEEEE come from the germline V gene. This CDR3 is 13 amino acids long. The J segment lost 14 bases and the V segment lost 4 bases, leaving 12 bases of the junction unmatched. CDR3 region: CASSPGTGRILTF. CDR3 bases: TGTGCCAGCAGCCCTGGGACAGGGAGGATTTTGACCTTC.

This clone has just a few counts. J is TRBJ2-5 and V is TRBV4-3; 10 bases are shared with TRBD2. V gave up 4 bases and J gave up 4 bases; unmatched junction bases: 12. The CDR3 loop spans 17 amino acids. The germline V gene has CDR1 LGHNA and CDR2 YSLEER. In DNA, the CDR3 is TGCGCCAGCAGCCCTTCAGTTCTAGCGGGAGTAGGAGAGACCCAGTACTTC. This gives the protein CASSPSVLAGVGETQYF.

This chain links TRBV27 with TRBJ2-1; the D gene is possibly TRBD1 (5 bases). Between the trimmed V and J ends, which lost 7 bases and 2 bases, there was a span of 9 bases. Germline V gives CDR1 MNHEY, CDR2 SMNVEV (reference sequence). The CDR3 runs to 13 residues. The CDR3 sequence: CASMGRPYNEQFF. The DNA for the CDR3 is TGTGCCAGCATGGGGCGTCCCTACAATGAGCAGTTCTTC.

The rearrangement uses TRBV11-2 and TRBJ1-5, with D perhaps matching TRBD1 (6 bases). The CDR3 length is 15 residues. Per the germline V gene, CDR1 is SGHAT and CDR2 is FQNNGV. V lost 7 bases and J lost 3, with 16 bases in between. DNA of the CDR3: TGTGCCAGCACCACGGACAGCTCATCCAATCAGCCCCAGCATTTT. Translating it yields CASTTDSSSNQPQHF. The full variable domain, rest sourced from reference TRBV11-2 and TRBJ1-5, is EAGVAQSPRYKIIEKRQSVAFWCNPISGHATLYWYQQILGQGPKLLIQFQNNGVVDDSQLPKDRFSAERLKGVDSTLKIQPAKLEDSAVYLCASTTDSSSNQPQHFGDGTRLSIL.

The chain carries TRBV21-1 and TRBJ1-4. TRBV21-1 is termed a pseudogene. The CDR3 length is 11 residues. The CDR3 nucleotides are TGTGCCAGCAGCAGGGGTGAAAAACTGTTTTTT. It encodes CASSRGEKLFF.

J is TRBJ2-5 and V is TRBV7-2; 8 bases align to TRBD1. Germline CDR1 is SGHTA and CDR2 is FQGNSA. This CDR3 spans 14 amino acids. The V segment lost 6 bases and the J segment 9 bases; nucleotides outside the gene matches: 12. The CDR3 coding sequence is TGTGCCAGCAGACCAGGCAGGGGGCAGCGGGCCCAGTACTTC. This translates into CASRPGRGQRAQYF.

The V gene is TRBV5-6, the J gene TRBJ1-2; D uncertain. Germline lookup yields CDR1 SGHDT and CDR2 YYEEEE. Between the trimmed V and J ends, which lost 1 base and 4 bases, there was a span of 14 bases. The CDR3 covers 15 residues. This chain's CDR3 is CASSLLRPKGYGYTF. The CDR3 DNA is TGTGCCAGCAGCTTGTTGAGGCCCAAGGGCTATGGCTACACCTTC. Variable domain in full (rest from reference TRBV5-6 and TRBJ1-2): DAGVTQSPTHLIKTRGQQVTLRCSPKSGHDTVSWYQQALGQGPQFIFQYYEEEERQRGNFPDRFSGHQFPNYSSELNVNALLLGDSALYLCASSLLRPKGYGYTFGSGTRLTVV.

This chain uses TRBV27 with TRBJ1-1; 7 nucleotides align to TRBD1. Germline V gene sequence: CDR1 MNHEY, CDR2 SMNVEV (reference sequence). The ends lost 6 bases at V and 0 bases at J; junction bases unmatched: 4. This CDR3 has 14 residues. DNA of the CDR3: TGTGCCAGCAGCTTCACAGGGGTGAACACTGAAGCTTTCTTT. It yields the protein CASSFTGVNTEAFF.

The chain employs TRBV19 and TRBJ2-3; 8 bases align to TRBD2. The J segment lost 4 bases and the V segment lost 5 bases, leaving 11 bases of the junction unmatched. The CDR3 is 16 amino acids. Germline V lookup: CDR1 LNHDA, CDR2 SQIVND (reference sequence). The CDR3 bases are TGTGCCAGTAGTGGGACAAGCGGGAGAGTTTCAGATACGCAGTATTTT. This gives the protein CASSGTSGRVSDTQYF.